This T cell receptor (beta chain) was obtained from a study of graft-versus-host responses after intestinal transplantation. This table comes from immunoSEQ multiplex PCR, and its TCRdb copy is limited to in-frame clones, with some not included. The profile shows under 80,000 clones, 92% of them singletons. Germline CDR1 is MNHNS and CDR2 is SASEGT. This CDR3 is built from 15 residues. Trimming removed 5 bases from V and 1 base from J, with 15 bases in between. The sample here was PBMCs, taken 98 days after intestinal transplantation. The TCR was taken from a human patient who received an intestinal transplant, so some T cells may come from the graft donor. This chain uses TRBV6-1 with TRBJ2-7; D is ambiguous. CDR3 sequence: CASSWTLRSSYEQYF. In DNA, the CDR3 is TGTGCCAGCAGTTGGACGTTGAGGAGTTCCTACGAGCAGTACTTC.